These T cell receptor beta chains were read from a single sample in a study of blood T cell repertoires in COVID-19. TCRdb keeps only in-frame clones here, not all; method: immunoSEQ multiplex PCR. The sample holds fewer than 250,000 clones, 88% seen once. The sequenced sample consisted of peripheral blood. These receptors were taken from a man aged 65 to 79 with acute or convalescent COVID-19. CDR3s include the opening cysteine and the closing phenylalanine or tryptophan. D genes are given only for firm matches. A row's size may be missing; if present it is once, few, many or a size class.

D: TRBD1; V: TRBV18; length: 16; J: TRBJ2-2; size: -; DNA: TGTGCCAGCTCACCGGTGGGACAGGGGGCGAACGGGGAGCTGTTTTTT; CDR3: CASSPVGQGANGELFF
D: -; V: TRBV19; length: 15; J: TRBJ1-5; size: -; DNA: TGTGCCAGTAGTGACAACAGGGTTTTGGATCAGCCCCAGCATTTT; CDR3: CASSDNRVLDQPQHF
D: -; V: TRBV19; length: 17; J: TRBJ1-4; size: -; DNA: TGTGCCAGTAGTTACCCGGCCGCGGGGGTGGTTGCGAGAAAACTGTTTTTT; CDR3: CASSYPAAGVVARKLFF
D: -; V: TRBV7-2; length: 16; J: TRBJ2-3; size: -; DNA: TGTGCCAGCAGCCCCCGTATGACAGCATCCACAGATACGCAGTATTTT; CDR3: CASSPRMTASTDTQYF
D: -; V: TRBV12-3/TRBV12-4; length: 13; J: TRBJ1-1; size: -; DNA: TGTGCCAGCAGTTTTGGGGGGATTGTTGAAGCTTTCTTT; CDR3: CASSFGGIVEAFF
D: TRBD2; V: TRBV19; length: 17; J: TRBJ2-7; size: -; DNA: TGTGCCAGTAGTATGGGGCTAGCGGGATTCTACTCCTACGAGCAGTACTTC; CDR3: CASSMGLAGFYSYEQYF
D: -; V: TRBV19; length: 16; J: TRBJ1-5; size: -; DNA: TGTGCCAGTAGTGGGGGGGATTACAGGGCCAATCAGCCCCAGCATTTT; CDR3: CASSGGDYRANQPQHF
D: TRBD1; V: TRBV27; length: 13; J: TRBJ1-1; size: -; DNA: TGTGCCAGCAGTCGGGACAGGGGAAATGAAGCTTTCTTT; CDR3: CASSRDRGNEAFF
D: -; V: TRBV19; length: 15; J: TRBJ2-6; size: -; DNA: TGTGCCAGTAGTCCCACGGGGTCTGGGGCCAACGTCCTGACTTTC; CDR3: CASSPTGSGANVLTF
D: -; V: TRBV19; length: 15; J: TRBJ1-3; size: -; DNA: TGTGCCAGTAGTATAAACAGCATCTCTGGAAACACCATATATTTT; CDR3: CASSINSISGNTIYF
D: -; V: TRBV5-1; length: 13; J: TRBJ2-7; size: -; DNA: TGCGCCAGCAGCTTGGACCGGGGAAACGAGCAGTACTTC; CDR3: CASSLDRGNEQYF
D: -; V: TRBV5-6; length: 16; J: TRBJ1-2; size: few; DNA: TGTGCCAGCAGCTTGGGGAGTGCCCCTCCTAACTATGGCTACACCTTC; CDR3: CASSLGSAPPNYGYTF